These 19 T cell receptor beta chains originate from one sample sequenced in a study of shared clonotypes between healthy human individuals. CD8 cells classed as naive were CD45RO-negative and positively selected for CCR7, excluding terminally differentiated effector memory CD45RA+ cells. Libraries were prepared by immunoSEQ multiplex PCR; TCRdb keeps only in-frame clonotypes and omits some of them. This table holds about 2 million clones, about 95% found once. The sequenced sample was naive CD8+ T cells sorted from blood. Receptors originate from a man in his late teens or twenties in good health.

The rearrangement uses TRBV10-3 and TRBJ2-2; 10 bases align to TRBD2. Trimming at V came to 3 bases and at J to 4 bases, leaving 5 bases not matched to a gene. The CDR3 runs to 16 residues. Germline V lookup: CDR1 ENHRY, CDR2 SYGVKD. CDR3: CAISEEAGGTTGELFF. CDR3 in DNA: TGTGCCATCAGTGAAGAAGCGGGGGGGACCACCGGGGAGCTGTTTTTT.

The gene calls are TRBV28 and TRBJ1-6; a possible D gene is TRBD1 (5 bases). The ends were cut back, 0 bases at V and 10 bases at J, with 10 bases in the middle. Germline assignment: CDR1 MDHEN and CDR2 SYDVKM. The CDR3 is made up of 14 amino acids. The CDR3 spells CASSLWGGRSPLHF. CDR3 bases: TGTGCCAGCAGTTTATGGGGGGGTAGGTCACCCCTCCACTTT.

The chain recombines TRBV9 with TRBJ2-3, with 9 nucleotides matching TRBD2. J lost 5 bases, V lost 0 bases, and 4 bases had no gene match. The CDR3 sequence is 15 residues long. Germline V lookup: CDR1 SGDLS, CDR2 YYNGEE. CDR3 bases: TGTGCCAGCAGCGTAGGCGGGGGGGTAGGAGATACGCAGTATTTT. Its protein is CASSVGGGVGDTQYF.

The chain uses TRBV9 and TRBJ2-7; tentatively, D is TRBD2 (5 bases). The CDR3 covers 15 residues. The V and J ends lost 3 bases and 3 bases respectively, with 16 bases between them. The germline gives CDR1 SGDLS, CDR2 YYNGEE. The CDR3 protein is CASSASPRGDYEQYF. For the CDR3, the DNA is TGTGCCAGCAGCGCCTCCCCCCGGGGAGACTACGAGCAGTACTTC. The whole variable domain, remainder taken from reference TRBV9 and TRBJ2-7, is DSGVTQTPKHLITATGQRVTLRCSPRSGDLSVYWYQQSLDQGLQFLIQYYNGEERAKGNILERFSAQQFPDLHSELNLSSLELGDSALYFCASSASPRGDYEQYFGPGTRLTVT.

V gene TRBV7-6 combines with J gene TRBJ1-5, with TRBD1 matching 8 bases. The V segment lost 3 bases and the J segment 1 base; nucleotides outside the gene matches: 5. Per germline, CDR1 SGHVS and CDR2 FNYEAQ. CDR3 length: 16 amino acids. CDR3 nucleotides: TGTGCCAGCAGCTTGGACAGGGCGGGAAGCAATCAGCCCCAGCATTTT. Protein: CASSLDRAGSNQPQHF.

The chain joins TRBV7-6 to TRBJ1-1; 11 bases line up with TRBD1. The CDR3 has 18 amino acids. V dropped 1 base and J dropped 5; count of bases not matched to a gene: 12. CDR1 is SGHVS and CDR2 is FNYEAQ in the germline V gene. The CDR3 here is CASSLEGTGGKETTEAFF. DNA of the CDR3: TGTGCCAGCAGCTTAGAGGGGACAGGGGGGAAGGAGACGACTGAAGCTTTCTTT.

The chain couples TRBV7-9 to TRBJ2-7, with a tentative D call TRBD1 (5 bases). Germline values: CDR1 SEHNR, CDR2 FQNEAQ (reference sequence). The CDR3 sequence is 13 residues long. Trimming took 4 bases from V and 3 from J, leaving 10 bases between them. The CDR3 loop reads CASSWGNHYEQYF. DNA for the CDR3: TGTGCCAGCAGCTGGGGCAATCACTACGAGCAGTACTTC.

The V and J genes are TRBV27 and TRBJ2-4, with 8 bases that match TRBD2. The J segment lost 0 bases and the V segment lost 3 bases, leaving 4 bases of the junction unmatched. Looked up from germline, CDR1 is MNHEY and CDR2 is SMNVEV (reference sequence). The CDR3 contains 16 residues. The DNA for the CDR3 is TGTGCCAGCAGTTTCTCAGCGGGGGAAGCCAAAAACATTCAGTACTTC. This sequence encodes CASSFSAGEAKNIQYF.

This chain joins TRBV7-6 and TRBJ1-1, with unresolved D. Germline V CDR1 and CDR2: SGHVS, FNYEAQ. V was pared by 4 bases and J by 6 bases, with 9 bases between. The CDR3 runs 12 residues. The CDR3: CASSSEGSEAFF. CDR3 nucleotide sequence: TGTGCCAGCAGCTCCGAGGGATCTGAAGCTTTCTTT.

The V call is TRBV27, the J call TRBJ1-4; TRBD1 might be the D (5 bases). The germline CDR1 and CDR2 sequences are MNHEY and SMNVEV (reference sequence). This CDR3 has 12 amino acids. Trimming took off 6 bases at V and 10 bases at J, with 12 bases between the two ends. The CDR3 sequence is CASRGDSGKLFF. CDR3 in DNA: TGTGCCAGCAGAGGGGACTCTGGAAAACTGTTTTTT.

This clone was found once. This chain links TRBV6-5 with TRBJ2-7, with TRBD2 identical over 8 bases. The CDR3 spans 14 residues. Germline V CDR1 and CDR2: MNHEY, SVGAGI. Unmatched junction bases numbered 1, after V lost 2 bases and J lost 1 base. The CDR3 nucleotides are TGTGCCAGCAGTTACGGGACTAGATCCTACGAGCAGTACTTC. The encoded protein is CASSYGTRSYEQYF.

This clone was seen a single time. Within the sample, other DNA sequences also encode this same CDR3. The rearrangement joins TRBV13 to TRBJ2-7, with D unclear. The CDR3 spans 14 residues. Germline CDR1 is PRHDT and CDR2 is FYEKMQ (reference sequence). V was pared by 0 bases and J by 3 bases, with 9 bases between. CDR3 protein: CASSLGQSSYEQYF. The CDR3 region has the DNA TGTGCCAGCAGCTTAGGGCAGAGTAGCTACGAGCAGTACTTC.

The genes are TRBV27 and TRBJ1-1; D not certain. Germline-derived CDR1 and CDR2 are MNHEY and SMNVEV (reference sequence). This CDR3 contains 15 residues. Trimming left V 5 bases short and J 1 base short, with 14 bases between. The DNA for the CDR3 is TGTGCCAGCAGTCCGGGTCCCTTCGGGAACACTGAAGCTTTCTTT. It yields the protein CASSPGPFGNTEAFF.

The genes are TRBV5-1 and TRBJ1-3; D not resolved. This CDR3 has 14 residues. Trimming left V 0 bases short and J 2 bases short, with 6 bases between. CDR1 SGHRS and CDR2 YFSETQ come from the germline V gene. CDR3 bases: TGCGCCAGCAGCTTGGAGGCTACTGGAAACACCATATATTTT. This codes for CASSLEATGNTIYF.

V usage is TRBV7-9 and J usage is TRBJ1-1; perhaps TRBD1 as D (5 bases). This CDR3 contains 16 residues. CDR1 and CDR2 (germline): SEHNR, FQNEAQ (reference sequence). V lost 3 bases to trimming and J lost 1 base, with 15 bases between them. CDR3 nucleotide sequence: TGTGCCAGCAGCTTCAGTTTAGGGGTGGAGAACACTGAAGCTTTCTTT. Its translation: CASSFSLGVENTEAFF.

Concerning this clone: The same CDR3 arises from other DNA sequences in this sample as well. Written as DNA, the CDR3 is TGTGCCAGCAGTTACTCGGGGCCATCCTACGAGCAGTACTTC. Translating it yields CASSYSGPSYEQYF. The chain is built from TRBV6-6 and TRBJ2-7, with D possibly TRBD1 on 5 matching bases. From germline, CDR1 is MNHNY and CDR2 SVGAGI (reference sequence). Trimming stripped 0 bases from V and 1 base from J, with 7 bases between. The CDR3 is 14 amino acids.

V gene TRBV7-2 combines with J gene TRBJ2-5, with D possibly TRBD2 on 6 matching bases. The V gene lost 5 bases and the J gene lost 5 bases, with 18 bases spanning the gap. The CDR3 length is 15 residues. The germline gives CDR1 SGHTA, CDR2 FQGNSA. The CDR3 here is CASSPFLGGGETQYF. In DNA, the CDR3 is TGTGCCAGCAGCCCATTCCTGGGGGGTGGTGAGACCCAGTACTTC.

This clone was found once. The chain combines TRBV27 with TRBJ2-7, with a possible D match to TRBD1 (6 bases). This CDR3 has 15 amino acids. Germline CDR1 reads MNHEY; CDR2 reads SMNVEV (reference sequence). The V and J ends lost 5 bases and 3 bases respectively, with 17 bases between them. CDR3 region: CASSHQGPQDYEQYF. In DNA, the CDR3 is TGTGCCAGCAGTCACCAGGGGCCTCAGGACTACGAGCAGTACTTC.

The CDR3 region has the DNA TGTGCCAGCAGTGAAAGAGGGGGAAACACTGAAGCTTTCTTT. Translated: CASSERGGNTEAFF. The rearrangement uses TRBV2 and TRBJ1-1; tentative D call: TRBD1 (6 bases). The CDR3 runs 14 residues. V lost 2 bases and J lost 2, with 9 bases in between. Germline V gene lookup returns CDR1 SNHLY and CDR2 FYNNEI.